The clone carrying this TCR beta chain was observed a handful of times. Authors of the study amplified TCR beta CDR3 regions from RNA transcripts. Primed by the HTBI set, a first-round RT-PCR was run on the TCR CDR3. TCRdb re-called the multiplex PCR reads through MiXCR, storing one row per CDR3 protein. In the table there are 300,000 to 500,000 distinct CDR3 sequences, over 13% of which are singletons. The V and J ends lost 4 bases and 2 bases, in that order; junction bases with no gene match: 4. The CDR3 spans 14 residues. The V gene's germline CDR1 is SNHLY and CDR2 FYNNEI. This entry comes from a study of T cells in Graves' hyperthyroidism and ophthalmopathy.

The TCR originated in a man in his fifties or sixties with Graves' ophthalmopathy. The sequenced material came from blood. V gene TRBV2 combines with J gene TRBJ2-5, with TRBD1 matching 7 bases. The CDR3 reads CASSGDRAQETQYF. Written as DNA, the CDR3 is TGTGCCAGCAGTGGCGACAGGGCTCAAGAGACCCAGTACTTC.